The 24 T cell receptor beta chains reported below all come from one sample, sequenced in a study of cytomegalovirus exposure and HLA in healthy donors. This PCR relied on a set of 60 Vbeta primers and 13 Jbeta primers. The method was immunoSEQ multiplex PCR; TCRdb's version includes in-frame clones alone and lacks a portion of them. The sample holds some 120,000 clones, just under 75% seen once. Sequencing was performed on PBMCs. All receptors derive from a man aged 35 to 55 in good health and CMV-seropositive.

The chain couples TRBV7-2 to TRBJ2-7, with 8 bases lining up with TRBD2. CDR3 length: 15 amino acids. Germline CDR1 reads SGHTA; CDR2 reads FQGNSA. Germline trimming cut 4 bases from V and 3 bases from J; bases unmatched to any gene: 8. The CDR3, as DNA: TGTGCCAGCAGCTCTCCGGGACTAGATCTCTACGAGCAGTACTTC. It yields the protein CASSSPGLDLYEQYF.

The chain recombines TRBV7-2 with TRBJ1-1; D ambiguous. Trimming removed 2 bases at V and 8 bases at J, with 6 bases between. The CDR3 has 11 amino acids. Germline loops: CDR1 SGHTA, CDR2 FQGNSA. CDR3 residues: CASSLTREAFF. The DNA of the CDR3 is TGTGCCAGCAGCTTAACGAGGGAAGCTTTCTTT.

The chain links TRBV30 to TRBJ2-3, with TRBD1 identical over 9 bases. Per germline, CDR1 GTSNPN and CDR2 SVGIG (reference sequence). CDR3 length equals 16 residues. With V trimmed by 0 bases and J by 1 base, 5 bases remained unmatched. CDR3 sequence reads: CAWSVPGQGRTDTQYF. The CDR3 DNA is TGTGCCTGGAGTGTCCCGGGACAGGGCCGCACAGATACGCAGTATTTT.

The chain is built from TRBV6-5 and TRBJ1-2; TRBD1 might be the D (6 bases). V lost 6 bases to trimming and J lost 1 base, with 9 bases between them. The CDR3 length is 13 residues. The V gene's germline CDR1 is MNHEY and CDR2 SVGAGI. CDR3 nucleotide sequence: TGTGCCAGCAGGATGGACAGTAACTATGGCTACACCTTC. Translated, it gives CASRMDSNYGYTF.

This clone showed up just a few times. The genes are TRBV9 and TRBJ2-3; 14 positions agree with TRBD2. The V segment lost 0 bases and the J segment 3 bases; nucleotides outside the gene matches: 3. CDR3 length: 17 residues. Germline V gene lookup returns CDR1 SGDLS and CDR2 YYNGEE. The CDR3 nucleotides are TGTGCCAGCAGCGTAGGACTAGCGGGGGGGCAAACAGATACGCAGTATTTT. It codes for CASSVGLAGGQTDTQYF.

The chain is built from TRBV7-3 and TRBJ2-3; 9 bases agree with TRBD2. The junction had 5 bases not matched to a gene; V was cut back by 2 bases and J by 2 bases. This CDR3 is built from 16 residues. Germline V CDR1 and CDR2: SGHTA, FQGTGA. CDR3 protein: CASSLHLAGPTDTQYF. The CDR3 DNA reads TGTGCCAGCAGCTTACATCTAGCGGGACCCACAGATACGCAGTATTTT.

This clone appeared once. The chain carries TRBV6-1 and TRBJ2-1, with 8 bases fitting TRBD2. Germline lookup yields CDR1 MNHNS and CDR2 SASEGT. The V segment lost 4 bases and the J segment 0 bases; nucleotides outside the gene matches: 8. The CDR3 contains 17 residues. In DNA, the CDR3 is TGTGCCAGCAGTGGGGCGGGGGGATCTAGCTCCTACAATGAGCAGTTCTTC. It codes for CASSGAGGSSSYNEQFF.

The CDR3 region has the DNA TGCGCCAGCAGCTTGGCGGTTGGACAAGGGGAAGCTTTCTTT. Translation gives CASSLAVGQGEAFF. V gene TRBV5-1 combines with J gene TRBJ1-1, with D possibly TRBD1 on 5 matching bases. The germline V gene encodes CDR1 SGHRS and CDR2 YFSETQ. Trimming took off 0 bases at V and 8 bases at J, with 14 bases between the two ends. The CDR3 runs 14 residues.

This clone occurred a few times. V and J are TRBV28 and TRBJ2-3, with TRBD1 identical over 12 bases. The V and J ends lost 7 bases and 4 bases, in that order; junction bases with no gene match: 9. This CDR3 comprises 16 residues. Germline V gene lookup returns CDR1 MDHEN and CDR2 SYDVKM. The CDR3 nucleotides read TGTGCCAGCATTAGGGACAGGGGGCTTGACGCAGATACGCAGTATTTT. Residues: CASIRDRGLDADTQYF.

The V gene is TRBV6-5, the J gene TRBJ1-1; 10 positions agree with TRBD1. J lost 5 bases, V lost 2 bases, and 2 bases had no gene match. The CDR3 contains 14 residues. In germline, CDR1 is MNHEY, CDR2 SVGAGI. CDR3 coding DNA: TGTGCCAGCAGTTACAGGACAGGGGGGACTGAAGCTTTCTTT. Protein: CASSYRTGGTEAFF.

The gene calls are TRBV14 and TRBJ2-4; 9 bases agree with TRBD1. The CDR3 runs to 14 residues. Unmatched junction bases numbered 3, after V lost 5 bases and J lost 4 bases. Germline V gene sequence: CDR1 SGHDN, CDR2 FVKESK. CDR3 sequence (DNA): TGTGCCAGCAGCTCCGGGACAGGGAAAAACATTCAGTACTTC. Translated: CASSSGTGKNIQYF.

This rearrangement joins TRBV5-6 to TRBJ2-3; maybe TRBD1 (6 bases). This CDR3 has 16 amino acids. The V gene lost 1 base and the J gene lost 1 base, with 13 bases spanning the gap. Germline CDR1 and CDR2: SGHDT and YYEEEE. CDR3 loop: CASSLRDNKRTDTQYF. The CDR3 nucleotides are TGTGCCAGCAGCTTGAGGGACAACAAACGCACAGATACGCAGTATTTT. The variable domain in full, completed from reference TRBV5-6 and TRBJ2-3, reads DAGVTQSPTHLIKTRGQQVTLRCSPKSGHDTVSWYQQALGQGPQFIFQYYEEEERQRGNFPDRFSGHQFPNYSSELNVNALLLGDSALYLCASSLRDNKRTDTQYFGPGTRLTVL.

This clone was seen only once. V and J are TRBV5-1 and TRBJ2-5, with a weak D call TRBD1 (6 bases). CDR3 length equals 16 residues. Trimming cost V 0 bases and J 4 bases, with 16 bases left between them. The V gene's germline CDR1 is SGHRS and CDR2 YFSETQ. The CDR3 region has the DNA TGCGCCAGCAGCTTGGCGGACAGCGCCGGAGTAGAGACCCAGTACTTC. Its protein product is CASSLADSAGVETQYF.

This clone appeared once. The chain combines TRBV2 with TRBJ1-1; D is uncertain. This CDR3 contains 13 residues. With 4 bases removed from V and 1 base from J, the gap between germline ends came to 7 bases. Germline V gene lookup returns CDR1 SNHLY and CDR2 FYNNEI. The CDR3 protein is CASSAVQNTEAFF. The CDR3 DNA reads TGTGCCAGCAGTGCGGTCCAGAACACTGAAGCTTTCTTT.

This clone was picked up a small number of times. The J gene is TRBJ2-7, the V gene TRBV5-4; TRBD2 matches 8 bases. V was clipped by 4 bases and J by 0 bases; unmatched bases: 12. Germline CDR1 reads SGHNT; CDR2 reads YYREEE (reference sequence). The CDR3 length is 17 residues. CDR3 sequence reads: CASSLGPIAGTSYEQYF. Here the CDR3 DNA reads TGTGCCAGCAGCCTTGGACCGATAGCGGGGACCTCCTACGAGCAGTACTTC.

The V gene is TRBV5-5, the J gene TRBJ2-1; no clear D. V lost 5 bases, J lost 3 bases, and 12 bases lay in between. There are 14 residues in the CDR3. CDR1 is SGHKS and CDR2 is YYEKEE in the germline V gene (reference sequence). CDR3 residues: CASRLEIFYNEQFF. CDR3 coding DNA: TGTGCCAGCAGATTAGAAATATTCTACAATGAGCAGTTCTTC.

V usage is TRBV10-3 and J usage is TRBJ1-1; TRBD1 might be the D (6 bases). The CDR3 has 14 residues. Trimming removed 3 bases from V and 4 bases from J, with 12 bases in between. In germline, CDR1 is ENHRY, CDR2 SYGVKD. The chain's CDR3 is CAISDLQGSTEAFF. Here the CDR3 DNA reads TGTGCCATCAGTGATCTACAGGGCTCCACTGAAGCTTTCTTT.

J is TRBJ2-3 and V is TRBV6-5; the D is unclear. This CDR3 contains 16 residues. Germline V gene data show CDR1 as MNHEY and CDR2 as SVGAGI. Trimming took off 2 bases at V and 2 bases at J, with 14 bases between the two ends. The CDR3 nucleotides are TGTGCCAGCAGTTACCCAACCCGGTACCACACAGATACGCAGTATTTT. It is translated as CASSYPTRYHTDTQYF.

J is TRBJ2-3 and V is TRBV10-3; 12 bases fit TRBD2. The CDR3 loop spans 15 amino acids. With 4 bases clipped from V and 1 base from J, the junction kept 0 bases outside the gene matches. Germline V gene sequence: CDR1 ENHRY, CDR2 SYGVKD. CDR3 region: CAISGTSGGTDTQYF. The CDR3, as DNA: TGTGCCATCAGTGGGACTAGCGGGGGCACAGATACGCAGTATTTT.

V usage is TRBV5-4 and J usage is TRBJ2-7, with TRBD2 matching over 9 bases. V shed 4 bases and J 3 bases; nucleotides not matched to a gene: 8. The germline V gene has CDR1 SGHNT and CDR2 YYREEE (reference sequence). The CDR3 consists of 15 residues. Written as DNA, the CDR3 is TGTGCCAGCAGCGCACGAGCGGGGGGCGACTACGAGCAGTACTTC. It translates to CASSARAGGDYEQYF.

The chain has TRBV27 and TRBJ2-2, with D perhaps TRBD2 (5 bases). Trimming removed 11 bases from V and 0 bases from J, with 13 bases in between. Germline V gene lookup returns CDR1 MNHEY and CDR2 SMNVEV (reference sequence). The CDR3 is 14 residues long. As DNA, the CDR3 is TGTGCCTCCACACACGGGGCGAACACCGGGGAGCTGTTTTTT. Protein sequence: CASTHGANTGELFF.

The rearrangement links TRBV27 to TRBJ2-5; D is ambiguous. Germline V gene sequence: CDR1 MNHEY, CDR2 SMNVEV (reference sequence). Trimming removed 8 bases at V and 2 bases at J, with 12 bases between. The CDR3 sequence is 13 residues long. For the CDR3, the DNA is TGTGCCAGCGGAACAGACATACAAGAGACCCAGTACTTC. Encoded protein: CASGTDIQETQYF.

Only a few counts were recorded for this clone. The chain employs TRBV5-1 and TRBJ1-1, with 8 bases matching TRBD1. The V gene end was trimmed by 4 bases and the J gene end by 1 base; junction bases not matched to a gene: 9. The germline CDR1 and CDR2 sequences are SGHRS and YFSETQ. The CDR3 totals 16 residues. The CDR3 is CASSDVKGQENTEAFF. In DNA, the CDR3 is TGCGCCAGCAGCGACGTTAAGGGACAGGAGAACACTGAAGCTTTCTTT.

The genes are TRBV5-4 and TRBJ2-2; 12 nucleotides agree with TRBD2. After removal of 5 bases from V and 2 bases from J, the junction contained 4 bases not matched to a gene. Germline V gene data show CDR1 as SGHNT and CDR2 as YYREEE (reference sequence). This CDR3 comprises 16 residues. This CDR3 is CASSRGLAGNTGELFF. DNA for the CDR3: TGTGCCAGCAGTCGCGGACTAGCGGGAAACACCGGGGAGCTGTTTTTT. The complete variable domain, with remaining parts taken from reference TRBV5-4 and TRBJ2-2, reads ETGVTQSPTHLIKTRGQQVTLRCSSQSGHNTVSWYQQALGQGPQFIFQYYREEENGRGNFPPRFSGLQFPNYSSELNVNALELDDSALYLCASSRGLAGNTGELFFGEGSRLTVL.